This T cell receptor (beta chain) was recovered during a study of CD8 T cells in Susac syndrome. The CDR3 covers 17 residues. CDR1 and CDR2 (germline): MGHRA, YSYEKL. The trim removed 3 bases at V and 6 bases at J, leaving 13 bases unmatched. Sequencing of TCR beta, carried out with a high-throughput approach, was applied to CD8+ and CD4+ T cells from the blood. Reverse transcription used about 0.5 to 1 ug RNA and random hexamers. TCRdb fed the immunoSEQ multiplex PCR reads into MiXCR, producing one record per CDR3 protein. The sample yields about 250,000 distinct CDR3 sequences, 93% seen once. The gene calls are TRBV4-1 and TRBJ2-1, with 8 bases identical to TRBD2. This TCR was sampled from a human donor with multiple sclerosis. Sequencing was carried out using CD4+ T cells from PBMCs. The DNA of the CDR3 is TGCGCCAGCAGCCAGGAGCGGACTAGCTTGACCGGCAATGAGCAGTTCTTC. It codes for CASSQERTSLTGNEQFF.